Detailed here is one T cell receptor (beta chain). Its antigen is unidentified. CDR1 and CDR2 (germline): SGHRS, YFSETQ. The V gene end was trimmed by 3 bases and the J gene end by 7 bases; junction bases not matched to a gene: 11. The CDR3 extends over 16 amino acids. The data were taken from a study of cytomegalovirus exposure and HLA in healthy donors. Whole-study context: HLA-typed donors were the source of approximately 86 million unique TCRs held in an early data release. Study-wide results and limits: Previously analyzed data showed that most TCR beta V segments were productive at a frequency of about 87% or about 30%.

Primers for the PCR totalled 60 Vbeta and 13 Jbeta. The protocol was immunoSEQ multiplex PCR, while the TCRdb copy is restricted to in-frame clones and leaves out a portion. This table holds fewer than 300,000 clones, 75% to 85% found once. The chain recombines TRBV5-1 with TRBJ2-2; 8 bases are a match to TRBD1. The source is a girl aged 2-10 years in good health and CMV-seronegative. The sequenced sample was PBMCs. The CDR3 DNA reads TGCGCCAGCAGCTCGTGGACAGGGCGGACTATCGGGGAGCTGTTTTTT. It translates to CASSSWTGRTIGELFF.